This TCR beta chain was documented in a study of T cell repertoires in cytomegalovirus infection. Whole-study context: Based on public TCR beta signatures, there were indications of CMV infection and of a matching HLA type.

This clonotype has only a few counts. The antigen remains undetermined. Germline V gene data show CDR1 as SQVTM and CDR2 as ANQGSEA. This CDR3 comprises 16 residues. V lost 7 bases and J lost 4; bases outside the gene matches: 14. Study results and limitations: Summed frequency of public TCR beta families distinguished CMV carriers with the relevant HLA. There were HLA-C-restricted CMV-specific TCR beta clonotypes dominating the ex vivo response.

TCRdb re-called the reads through MiXCR, storing one row per CDR3 protein. The table has roughly 640,000 distinct CDR3 sequences, 20% to 25% seen once. This clonotype originated in a human donor in good health (CMV status not recorded). Some clones in this sample may be carry-over from other donors' samples. Sequencing used CD8+ T cells from PBMCs. The chain combines TRBV29-1 with TRBJ2-1, with 9 bases lining up with TRBD2. The DNA for the CDR3 is TGCAGCGGCGAGGGTAGCGGGGGTACATCATACAATGAGCAGTTCTTC. Encoded protein: CSGEGSGGTSYNEQFF.